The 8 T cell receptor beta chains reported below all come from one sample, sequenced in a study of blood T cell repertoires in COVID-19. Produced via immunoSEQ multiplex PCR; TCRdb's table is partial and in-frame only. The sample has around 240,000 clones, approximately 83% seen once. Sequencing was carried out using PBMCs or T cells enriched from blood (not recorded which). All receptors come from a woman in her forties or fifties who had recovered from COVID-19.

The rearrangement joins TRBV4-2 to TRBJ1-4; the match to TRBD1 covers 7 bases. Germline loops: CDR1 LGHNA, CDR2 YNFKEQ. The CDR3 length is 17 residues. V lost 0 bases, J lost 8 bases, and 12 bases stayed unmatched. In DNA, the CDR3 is TGTGCCAGCAGCCAAGAATTAACAGGGGCCGTGGGAGAAAAACTGTTTTTT. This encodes CASSQELTGAVGEKLFF.

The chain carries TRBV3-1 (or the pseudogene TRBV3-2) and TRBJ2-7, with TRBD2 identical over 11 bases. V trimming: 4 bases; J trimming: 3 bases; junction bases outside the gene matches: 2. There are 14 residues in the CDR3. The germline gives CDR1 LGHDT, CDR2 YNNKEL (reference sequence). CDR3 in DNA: TGTGCCAGCAGCCTGGGACTAGCGGTCTACGAGCAGTACTTC. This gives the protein CASSLGLAVYEQYF.

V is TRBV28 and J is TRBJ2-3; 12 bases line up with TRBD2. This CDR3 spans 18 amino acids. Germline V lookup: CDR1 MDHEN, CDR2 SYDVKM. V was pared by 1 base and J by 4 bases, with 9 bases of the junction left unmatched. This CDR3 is CASSLLRRLAGEPDTQYF. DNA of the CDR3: TGTGCCAGCAGTTTATTGCGGCGACTAGCGGGAGAACCAGATACGCAGTATTTT.

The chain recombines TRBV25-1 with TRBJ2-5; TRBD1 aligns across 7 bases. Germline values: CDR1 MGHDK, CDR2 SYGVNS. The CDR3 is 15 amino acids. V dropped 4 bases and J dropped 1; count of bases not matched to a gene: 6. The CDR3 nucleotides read TGTGCCAGCAGTGGGGCCAGGGGGTTCCAAGAGACCCAGTACTTC. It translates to CASSGARGFQETQYF.

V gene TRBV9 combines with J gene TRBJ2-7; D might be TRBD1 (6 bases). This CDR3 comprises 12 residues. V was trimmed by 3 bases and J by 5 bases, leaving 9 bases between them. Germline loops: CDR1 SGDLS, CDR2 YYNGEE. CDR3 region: CASSGGPHEQYF. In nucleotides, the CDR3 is TGTGCCAGCAGCGGGGGGCCCCACGAGCAGTACTTC.

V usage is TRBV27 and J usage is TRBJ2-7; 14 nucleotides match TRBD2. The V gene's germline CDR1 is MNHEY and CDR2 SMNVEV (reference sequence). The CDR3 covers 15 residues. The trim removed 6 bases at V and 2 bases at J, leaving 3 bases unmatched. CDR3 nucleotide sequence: TGTGCCAGCAGCCCGGGACTAGCGGGAGCCTACGAGCAGTACTTC. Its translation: CASSPGLAGAYEQYF.

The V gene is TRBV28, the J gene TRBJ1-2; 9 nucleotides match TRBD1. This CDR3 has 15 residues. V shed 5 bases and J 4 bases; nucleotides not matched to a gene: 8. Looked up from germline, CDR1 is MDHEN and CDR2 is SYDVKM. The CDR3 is CASSLKQGAIYGYTF. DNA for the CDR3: TGTGCCAGCAGTCTAAAACAGGGGGCGATCTATGGCTACACCTTC.

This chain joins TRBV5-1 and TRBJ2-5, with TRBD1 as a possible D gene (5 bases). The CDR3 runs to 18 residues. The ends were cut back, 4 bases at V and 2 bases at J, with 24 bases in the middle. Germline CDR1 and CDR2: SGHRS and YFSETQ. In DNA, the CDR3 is TGCGCCAGCAGCCCTAGGGGTGGATGGCCGCTCCCTCAAGAGACCCAGTACTTC. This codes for CASSPRGGWPLPQETQYF.